This T cell receptor (beta chain) stems from a study of CXCR3-negative and CXCR3-positive naive CD8 T cells. Notes on the study in general: Comparably high diversity was seen in both naive subsets, and much lower diversity in memory CD8+ cells. CXCR3-positive naive cells had more hydrophobic TRB CDR3s than CXCR3-negative naive cells.

About this clonotype itself: Its specificity is unknown.

Triplicate roughly 270,000-cell sorts were made of each CD8+ T cell subset. The study made its TRB cDNA libraries by 5' RACE, adding UMI labels. TCRdb re-called the 5' RACE reads; every CDR3 protein appears as one record, without DNA. In all, the sample yields over 100,000 distinct CDR3 sequences. Sequenced input: naive CXCR3+ CD8+ T cells from blood. Subset reported: CD45RO-CCR7+CD27+CD95- naive CD8+ T cells expressing CXCR3 (TNR3+). This TCR derives from a human donor in good health. Some clones in this sample may be carry-over from other donors' samples.

The chain's CDR3 is CASSPAASEQFF. The chain employs TRBV4-2 and TRBJ2-1. The CDR3 length is 12 residues. Looked up from germline, CDR1 is LGHNA and CDR2 is YNFKEQ.